This TCR beta chain was captured by sequencing in a study of T cell responses to AZD1222 COVID-19 vaccine. Study outcomes and limitations: Reportedly, nearly half of unique spike TCRs recognized epitopes outside B.1.351/B.1.1.7 mutations. Donors, mostly white British, included more females; clonal diversity was possibly underestimated. Vaccine-associated CD4 TCRs ranged over spike, dominating at 160-218 and 743-854.

Assay used: immunoSEQ multiplex PCR; TCRdb lists only in-frame clones, some missing. The sample records tens of thousands of clones, 70% to 90% being singletons. As for this clone: What it recognizes is unknown.

Looked up from germline, CDR1 is SGHDT and CDR2 is YYEEEE. CDR3 length: 12 amino acids. Trimming took 3 bases from V and 8 from J, leaving 8 bases between them. The sequences come from peripheral blood, collected on day 0 of AZD1222 vaccination. This chain connects TRBV5-6 to TRBJ2-2; perhaps D is TRBD1 or TRBD2 (5 bases each). The TCR originated in an adult in good health. This CDR3 is CASSSGRGELFF. The CDR3 nucleotides are TGTGCCAGCAGCTCGGGACGGGGGGAGCTGTTTTTT.